The clone carrying this T cell receptor beta chain was counted only a few times. This sample was included in a study of T-cell memory formation after mild COVID-19. CDR1 is ENHRY and CDR2 is SYGVKD in the germline V gene. This CDR3 has 14 residues. Trimming pared 5 bases from V and 8 bases from J, leaving 15 bases between. In TCRdb, the 5' RACE reads were re-called with MiXCR into one record per CDR3 protein. The table has approximately 430,000 distinct CDR3 sequences, about a quarter seen once. The chain joins TRBV10-3 to TRBJ1-4; unclear D gene. The sequence came from an adult woman who had mild COVID-19 (a few samples of this study predate the infection). Cell type and time point are not known. The sample taken for sequencing was PBMCs or a T cell subset sorted from them (not recorded which). CDR3 residues: CAISMGATGEKLFF. The CDR3 DNA follows: TGTGCCATCAGTATGGGCGCCACGGGGGAAAAACTGTTTTTT.